The sequence of this T cell receptor beta chain was determined in a study of T cell responses to AZD1222 COVID-19 vaccine. Study conclusions and caveats: Possibly, clonal diversity was underestimated; donors were largely white British and included more females.

Turning to this clone: Its target is not known.

The method was immunoSEQ multiplex PCR; TCRdb's version includes in-frame clones alone and lacks a portion of them. Here the sample spans 150,000 or so clones, 85% to 90% being singletons. The sequence derives from an adult in good health. The input for sequencing was peripheral blood, taken on day 0 of AZD1222 vaccination.

In DNA, the CDR3 is TGTGCCAGCAGCATGGGACACTCGAACACTGAAGCTTTCTTT. Its translation is CASSMGHSNTEAFF. V usage is TRBV5-5 and J usage is TRBJ1-1, with D perhaps matching TRBD1 (6 bases). The ends were cut back, 4 bases at V and 1 base at J, with 11 bases in the middle. This CDR3 has 14 residues. CDR1 SGHKS and CDR2 YYEKEE come from the germline V gene (reference sequence).